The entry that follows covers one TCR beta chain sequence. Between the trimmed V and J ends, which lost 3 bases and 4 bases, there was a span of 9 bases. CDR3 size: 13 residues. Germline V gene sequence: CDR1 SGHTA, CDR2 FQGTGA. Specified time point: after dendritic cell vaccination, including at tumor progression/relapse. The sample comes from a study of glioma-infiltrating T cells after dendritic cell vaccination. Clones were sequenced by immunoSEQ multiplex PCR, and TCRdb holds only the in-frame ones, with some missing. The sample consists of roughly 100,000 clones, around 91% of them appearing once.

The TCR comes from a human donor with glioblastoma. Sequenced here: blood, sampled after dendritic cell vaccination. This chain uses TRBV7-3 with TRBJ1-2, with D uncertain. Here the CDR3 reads CASSLAGSYGYTF. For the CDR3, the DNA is TGTGCCAGCAGCTTGGCGGGGAGCTATGGCTACACCTTC.